The following is a TCR beta chain sequence with its context. This clonotype was counted many times. What antigen it recognizes has not been identified. One base away there is no much larger clone; base qualities are not given. Stable Graves' hyperthyroidism was defined as no progression to ophthalmopathy during 18 months of follow-up. The hyperthyroidism patients were between 18 and 65 years old and newly diagnosed, with a disease duration of less than 2 months. Exclusion was applied to patients with uncontrolled infections, other autoimmune diseases, pregnancy or lactation. Diagnoses relied on clinical symptoms, serum thyroxine and TRAb, thyroid ultrasound and orbital computed tomography. PBMCs were separated from about 10 ml of fresh peripheral blood using Ficoll-Paque density gradient centrifugation. Trizol reagent was used to extract total RNA, and RNA quality was then checked on an Agilent 2100 Bioanalyzer.

TCR beta CDR3 regions were amplified from RNA transcripts. The first round of RT-PCR for the TCR CDR3 was performed with the HTBI primer set and the Qiagen OneStep RT-PCR kit. Libraries were constructed in a second round of multiplex PCR, after which size selection and purification were performed. Libraries were sequenced paired-end with 100 bp reads on an Illumina HiSeq2000. In the authors' own workflow: SOAPnuke was used to process the raw data, removing reads that contained adapters or uncalled bases, had a mean Phred below 15, or lacked an exact match to the constant primer or identifier. COPE v1.2.5 was used to merge high-quality paired reads, and clonotypes were defined as unique nucleotide sequences. MiTCR v1.1 was used to align clonotypes to the IMGT TRBV, TRBD and TRBJ reference segments. The analysis was restricted to V-J combinations with a frequency above 0.0001, which together covered roughly 99% of the repertoires. The TCS score was defined as the ratio of F50 (clonal expansion) to E x V (chaos), calculated using BLOSUM62-based TCRdist between CDR3 peptides within each V-J. Welch's t-statistics and random forest reduced approximately 520 V-J features to about 12, which were used in a naive Bayes classifier (R e1071). TCRdb reprocessed the public reads (quality trimming at Q25 with fastp, clone calling with MiXCR) and kept in-frame beta chains. Rows are combined by CDR3 protein, so each entry shows the most common genes and DNA. TCRdb assigned the V and J calls; the authors' analysis was not used. Present in this sample are hundreds of thousands of distinct CDR3 sequences, 12% to 15% of which were seen just once. The ten largest account for roughly 10% of the sample.

The data derive from a study of T cells in Graves' hyperthyroidism and ophthalmopathy (dated by TCRdb to between 2018 and 2021). Looking at the study overall: Peripheral blood samples were taken at the time of initial diagnosis, prior to any treatment. A discovery cohort of 95 to 100 patients, roughly 45 with Graves' ophthalmopathy and 55 to 60 with stable Graves' hyperthyroidism, was used to find distinguishing TCR V-J signatures. Prospective prediction of ophthalmopathy was tested in an independent validation cohort of under 20 hyperthyroidism patients and 15 to 17 patients who later progressed to ophthalmopathy. The 100 discovery patients were randomly split 7:3 into training and test sets. The study also compared thyroid tissue and blood T-cell repertoires from 5 to 7 Graves' hyperthyroidism patients. After sampling, hyperthyroidism patients received methimazole starting at 30 mg daily, and ophthalmopathy patients received high-dose intravenous methylprednisolone. The paper reports TCR Vbeta CDR3 sequencing of some 140 peripheral blood samples: approximately 41 ophthalmopathy, over 70 hyperthyroidism and around 17 progressor patients.

What the work shows at the level of the full study, not this receptor alone: A 13 V-J signature model separated ophthalmopathy from stable hyperthyroidism, with 87.88% sensitivity and 81.08% specificity in cross-validation and 80%/75% in testing. Sample size was not statistically predetermined, and blinding of investigators to group allocation was not performed. In validation, the model predicted progression to ophthalmopathy with roughly 70% sensitivity and around 72% specificity, a median of around six months before onset. Blood samples also contained most of the expanded thyroid clonotypes (frequency above 0.001), which suggests that blood repertoires may reflect thyroid immune responses.

Sequences were obtained from blood. This receptor was obtained from a woman aged 18-35 years with Graves' hyperthyroidism.

The DNA sequence is given as TGTGCCAGCAGCACCTGGTCGGATACGCAGTATTTT. This is translated as CASSTWSDTQYF. The chain links TRBV11-2 with TRBJ2-3, with no D gene named confidently. From the germline V gene, CDR1 is SGHAT and CDR2 is FQNNGV. V drops 5 bases and J drops 6 bases, leaving 9 bases in between. The cysteine opens and the phenylalanine closes a CDR3 of 12 amino acids. Only the CDR3 DNA is retained, 36 bases long and in frame from the first base.